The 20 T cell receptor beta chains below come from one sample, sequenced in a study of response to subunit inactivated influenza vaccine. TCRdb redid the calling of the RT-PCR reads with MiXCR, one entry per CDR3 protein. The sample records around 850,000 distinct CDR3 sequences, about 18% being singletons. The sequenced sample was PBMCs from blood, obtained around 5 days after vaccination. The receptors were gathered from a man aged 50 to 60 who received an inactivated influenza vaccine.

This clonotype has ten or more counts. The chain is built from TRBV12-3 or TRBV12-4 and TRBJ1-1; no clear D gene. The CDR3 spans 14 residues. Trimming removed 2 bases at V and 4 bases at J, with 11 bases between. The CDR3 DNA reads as TGTGCCAGCAGTTTAATGTGGGGTGGCACTGAAGCTTTCTTT. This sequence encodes CASSLMWGGTEAFF.

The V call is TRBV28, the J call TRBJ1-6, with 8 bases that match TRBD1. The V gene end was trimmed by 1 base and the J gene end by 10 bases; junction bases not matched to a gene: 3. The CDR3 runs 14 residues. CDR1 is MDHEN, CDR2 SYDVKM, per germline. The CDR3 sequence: CASSLSQGGSPLHF. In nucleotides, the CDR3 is TGTGCCAGCAGTTTATCACAGGGGGGATCACCCCTCCACTTT.

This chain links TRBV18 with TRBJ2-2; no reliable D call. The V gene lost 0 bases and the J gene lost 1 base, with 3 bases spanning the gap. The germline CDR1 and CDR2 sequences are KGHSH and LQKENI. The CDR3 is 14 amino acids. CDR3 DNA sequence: TGTGCCAGCTCACCACCTAAGAACACCGGGGAGCTGTTTTTT. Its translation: CASSPPKNTGELFF.

CDR3 DNA sequence: TGTGCCAGCAGTCAGGGGGCGGAAAAACTGTTTTTT. Residues: CASSQGAEKLFF. This chain connects TRBV4-2 to TRBJ1-4, with 8 positions matching TRBD1. This CDR3 has 12 amino acids. Germline V lookup: CDR1 LGHNA, CDR2 YNFKEQ. V lost 6 bases and J lost 8; bases outside the gene matches: 2.

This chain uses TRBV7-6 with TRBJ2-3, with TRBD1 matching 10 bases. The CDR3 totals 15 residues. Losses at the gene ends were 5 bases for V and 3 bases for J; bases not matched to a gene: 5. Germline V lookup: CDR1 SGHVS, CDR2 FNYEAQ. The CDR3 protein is CASSEGQGITDTQYF. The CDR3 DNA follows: TGTGCCAGCAGCGAGGGACAGGGGATTACAGATACGCAGTATTTT.

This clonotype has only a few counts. CDR3 loop: CSAIRDGDNQPQHF. In nucleotides, the CDR3 is TGCAGTGCAATCCGGGACGGAGACAATCAGCCCCAGCATTTT. The chain is built from TRBV20-1 and TRBJ1-5, with D tentatively TRBD1 (5 bases). Germline lookup yields CDR1 DFQATT and CDR2 SNEGSKA (reference sequence). Trimming took off 6 bases at V and 3 bases at J, with 15 bases between the two ends. This CDR3 comprises 14 residues.

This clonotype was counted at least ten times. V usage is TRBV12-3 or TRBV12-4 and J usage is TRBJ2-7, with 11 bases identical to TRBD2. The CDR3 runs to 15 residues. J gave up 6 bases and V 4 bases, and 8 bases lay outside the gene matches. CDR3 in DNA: TGTGCCAGCAGTTCCTCTCCCGGGACTAGCGGCGAGCAGTACTTC. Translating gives CASSSSPGTSGEQYF.

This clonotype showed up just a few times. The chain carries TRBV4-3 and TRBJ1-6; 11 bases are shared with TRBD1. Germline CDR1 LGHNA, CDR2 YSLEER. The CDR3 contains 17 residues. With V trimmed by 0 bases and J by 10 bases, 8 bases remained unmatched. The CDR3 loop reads CASSQDPRTGGGSPLHF. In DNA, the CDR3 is TGCGCCAGCAGCCAAGATCCGAGGACAGGGGGCGGATCACCCCTCCACTTT.

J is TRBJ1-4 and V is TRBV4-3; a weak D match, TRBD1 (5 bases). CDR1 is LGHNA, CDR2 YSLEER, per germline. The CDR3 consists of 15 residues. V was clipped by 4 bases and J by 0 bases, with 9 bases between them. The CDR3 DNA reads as TGCGCCAGCAGCCCCGCGGGGGCAACTAATGAAAAACTGTTTTTT. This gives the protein CASSPAGATNEKLFF.

Here the CDR3 reads CASSSMTGSYYEQYF. In DNA, the CDR3 is TGTGCCAGCAGCTCGATGACCGGGAGTTACTACGAGCAGTACTTC. The chain uses TRBV27 and TRBJ2-7; D might be TRBD2 (6 bases). V was clipped by 6 bases and J by 3 bases, with 18 bases between them. The CDR3 is made up of 15 amino acids. From germline, CDR1 is MNHEY and CDR2 SMNVEV (reference sequence).

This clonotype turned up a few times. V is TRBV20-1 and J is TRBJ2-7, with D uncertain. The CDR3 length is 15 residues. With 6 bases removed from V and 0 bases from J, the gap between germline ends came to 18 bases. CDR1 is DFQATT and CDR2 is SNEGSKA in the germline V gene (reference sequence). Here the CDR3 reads CSALGTATSSYEQYF. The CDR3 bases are TGCAGTGCCCTAGGCACAGCAACGAGCTCCTACGAGCAGTACTTC.

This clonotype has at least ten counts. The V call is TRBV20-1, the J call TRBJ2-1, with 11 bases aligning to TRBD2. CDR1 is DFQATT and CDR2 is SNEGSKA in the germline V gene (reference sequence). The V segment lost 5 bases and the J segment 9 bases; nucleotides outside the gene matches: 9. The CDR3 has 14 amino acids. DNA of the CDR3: TGCAGTGCTTCTAGCGGGAGGACCTTGGCTGAGCAGTTCTTC. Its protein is CSASSGRTLAEQFF.

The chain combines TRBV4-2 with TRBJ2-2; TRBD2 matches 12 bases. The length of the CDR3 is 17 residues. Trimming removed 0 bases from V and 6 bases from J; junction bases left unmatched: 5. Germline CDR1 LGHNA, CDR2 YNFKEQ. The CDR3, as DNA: TGTGCCAGCAGCCAAGATCGCCTAGCGGGAGGGTCCGGGGAGCTGTTTTTT. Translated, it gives CASSQDRLAGGSGELFF.

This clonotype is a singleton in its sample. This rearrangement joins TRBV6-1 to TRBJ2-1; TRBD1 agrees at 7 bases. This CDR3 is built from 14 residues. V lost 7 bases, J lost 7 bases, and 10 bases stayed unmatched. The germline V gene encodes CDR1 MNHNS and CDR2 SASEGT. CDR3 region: CASNPQGVWNEQFF. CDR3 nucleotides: TGTGCCAGCAATCCTCAGGGGGTCTGGAATGAGCAGTTCTTC.

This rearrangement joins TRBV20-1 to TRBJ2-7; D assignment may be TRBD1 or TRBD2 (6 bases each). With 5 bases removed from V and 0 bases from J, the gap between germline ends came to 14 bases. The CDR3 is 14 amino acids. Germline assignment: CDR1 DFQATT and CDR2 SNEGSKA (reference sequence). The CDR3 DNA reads TGCAGTGCTGTTAAGGGGGGACTCTCCTACGAGCAGTACTTC. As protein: CSAVKGGLSYEQYF.

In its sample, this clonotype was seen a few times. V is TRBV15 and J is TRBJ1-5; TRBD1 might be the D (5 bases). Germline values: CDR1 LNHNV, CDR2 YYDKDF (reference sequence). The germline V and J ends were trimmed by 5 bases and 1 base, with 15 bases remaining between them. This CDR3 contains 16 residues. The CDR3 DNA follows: TGTGCCACCAGCTCCCGGGACCTCGGAAGCAATCAGCCCCAGCATTTT. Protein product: CATSSRDLGSNQPQHF. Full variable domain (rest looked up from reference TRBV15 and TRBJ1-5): DAMVIQNPRYQVTQFGKPVTLSCSQTLNHNVMYWYQQKSSQAPKLLFHYYDKDFNNEADTPDNFQSRRPNTSFCFLDIRSPGLGDTAMYLCATSSRDLGSNQPQHFGDGTRLSIL.

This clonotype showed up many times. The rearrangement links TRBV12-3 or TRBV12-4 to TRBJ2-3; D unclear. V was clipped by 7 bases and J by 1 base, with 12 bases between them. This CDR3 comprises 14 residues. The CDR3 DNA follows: TGTGCCAGCATTGGTCCCCAGGGCACAGATACGCAGTATTTT. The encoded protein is CASIGPQGTDTQYF.

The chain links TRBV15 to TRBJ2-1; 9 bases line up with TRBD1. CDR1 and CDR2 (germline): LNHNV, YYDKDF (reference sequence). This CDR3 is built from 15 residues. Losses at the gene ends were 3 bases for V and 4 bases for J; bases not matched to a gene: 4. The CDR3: CATSRGDREYNEQFF. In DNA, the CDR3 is TGTGCCACCAGCAGGGGGGACAGGGAATACAATGAGCAGTTCTTC. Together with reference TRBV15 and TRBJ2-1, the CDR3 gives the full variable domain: DAMVIQNPRYQVTQFGKPVTLSCSQTLNHNVMYWYQQKSSQAPKLLFHYYDKDFNNEADTPDNFQSRRPNTSFCFLDIRSPGLGDTAMYLCATSRGDREYNEQFFGPGTRLTVL.

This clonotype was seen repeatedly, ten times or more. The CDR3 DNA is TGTGCCACCGGACTAGCGGGGGTTGATGAGCAGTTCTTC. Translation gives CATGLAGVDEQFF. This chain joins TRBV7-9 and TRBJ2-1, with TRBD2 matching 13 bases. Germline loops: CDR1 SEHNR, CDR2 FQNEAQ (reference sequence). V lost 10 bases and J lost 8; bases outside the gene matches: 5. The CDR3 has 13 amino acids.

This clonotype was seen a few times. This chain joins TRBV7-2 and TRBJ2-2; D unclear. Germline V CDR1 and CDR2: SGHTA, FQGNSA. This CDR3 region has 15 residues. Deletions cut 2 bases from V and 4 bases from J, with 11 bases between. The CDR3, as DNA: TGTGCCAGCAGCTTAAAGCTGGGTGGCACCGGGGAGCTGTTTTTT. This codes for CASSLKLGGTGELFF. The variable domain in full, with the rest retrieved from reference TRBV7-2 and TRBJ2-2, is GAGVSQSPSNKVTEKGKDVELRCDPISGHTALYWYRQSLGQGLEFLIYFQGNSAPDKSGLPSDRFSAERTGGSVSTLTIQRTQQEDSAVYLCASSLKLGGTGELFFGEGSRLTVL.